This T cell receptor (beta chain) is from a study of shared clonotypes between healthy human individuals. Study summary: Participating donors consisted of a couple of women and a few men aged 18 to 49.

The data were produced by immunoSEQ multiplex PCR, yet TCRdb's version contains in-frame clones alone and is incomplete. The sample lists hundreds of thousands of clones, around 75% occurring once. The J segment lost 0 bases and the V segment lost 1 base, leaving 8 bases of the junction unmatched. CDR1 LNHNV and CDR2 YYDKDF come from the germline V gene (reference sequence). This CDR3 spans 18 amino acids. Donors included only healthy HIV-negative adults lacking recent acute infections or vaccinations. This clone was recorded once. The rearrangement joins TRBV15 to TRBJ2-3; 9 positions match TRBD2. This sequence was found in a woman aged 40-49 years in good health. Some clones in this sample may be carry-over from other donors' samples. Sample: PBMCs. This CDR3 is CATSRARASGTSTDTQYF. The DNA of the CDR3 is TGTGCCACCAGCAGAGCCCGGGCTAGCGGGACTAGCACAGATACGCAGTATTTT.